This T cell receptor beta chain was recovered during a study of shared clonotypes between healthy human individuals (dated by TCRdb to the early 2020s). For the wider study: The cohort comprised a couple of women and three men aged 18 to 49 years. Blood TCR repertoires of about 5 healthy adults were deeply sequenced to estimate repertoire size and the extent of clonotype sharing between individuals. For each donor, CD4 naive and CD4 memory were each given three plates, CD8 naive was given two plates, and CD8 memory was given one plate. Per donor, leukapheresis produced somewhere between about 0.85 and 10 billion PBMCs. Different laboratories and diverse techniques were used to prepare libraries and sequence TCR repertoires, to increase sequencing depth and limit assay-specific biases. The paper as a whole reports these results and caveats: Pairwise subsampling led to the expectation that sequencing depth would affect the degree of clonotype sharing among donors. Sampling was limited to blood, and TCR repertoires in tissue likely differ from TCR repertoires in blood. Higher generation probabilities were observed for clonotypes shared by all four sorted-subset donors than for non-shared clonotypes. Rarefaction of sorted-subset datasets indicated incomplete sequencing despite the large sequencing depth. Sharing across a few donors was observed for around 4.8% of naive CD4, 3.5% of naive CD8, around 2.5% of memory CD4, and about 0.4% of memory CD8 clonotypes. Because the study included a small number of donors, the genetic and exposure-history diversity represented was limited. Naive subsets generally had larger estimated clonotype richness than memory subsets did.

As regards this clone: Which antigen it targets is not known. Nothing much larger sits one base from this clone, and base qualities are not available.

Using the deep immunoSEQ assay, multiplex PCR amplified TCR CDR3 regions from genomic DNA. Extracted genomic DNA from each cell subset was distributed evenly across all wells of several immunoSEQ 96-well plates, and each plate was treated as a replicate. Each replicate PCR for sorted subsets received 200 ng genomic DNA, equal to tens of thousands of T cell genomes. The purified libraries were quantified using a Qubit 3.0 fluorometer, sized with a Bioanalyzer 2100, and then quantified again using the KAPA Library Quantification kit. Every immunoSEQ 96-well plate was sequenced on a dedicated single-read 150-cycle Illumina NextSeq 550 flow cell. For the original study's pipeline: The immunoSEQ output contained only junctional sequences without quality scores, so filtering could not match that applied to full-length reads. Sequences were annotated with PyIR, a Python wrapper for IgBLAST v1.9, using IMGT germline references to assign V/J genes and CDR3. Any read was removed if the V/J assignment was weak (E-value above 1e-6), the CDR3 was missing, or the read contained stop codons, out-of-frame junctions, or ambiguous translated residues. V3J clonotypes were defined by identical inferred V gene, J gene, and CDR3 amino acid sequence. The percentage overlap between two repertoires was calculated by dividing the number of shared unique clonotypes by the size of the smaller repertoire. Richness of each repertoire was evaluated using RTK rarefaction, the Chao1 estimator, and Recon v2.1 estimates of unobserved clonotypes. OLGA was used to compute generation probabilities for all TCRbeta clonotypes that the gDNA method yielded from a few donors. The source is immuneACCESS, and TCRdb retained only in-frame sequences with V and J called. Part of the clones is not carried over; for the studies checked, unresolved V genes explain less than half of this, and the remainder is unexplained. V and J calls and clone size come straight from that table; D and trimming were deduced from the DNA. Within this sample are millions of clones, with 85% to 95% of them counted one time only. 0.13% of the sample is held by the ten biggest clonotypes.

Donors were healthy HIV-negative adults with no recently reported acute infections or vaccinations. Only Caucasian adults living in Nashville, Tennessee, USA were represented among the donors. CD4+ T cells were enriched by magnetic negative selection, after which naive cells were positively selected on CD45RA and the negative fraction was taken as the memory subset. After blood collection by leukapheresis, PBMCs were isolated using Ficoll-Histopaque density gradient centrifugation and then cryopreserved in the vapor phase of liquid nitrogen. Analytical flow cytometry was used to check the purity and quantity of each magnetically sorted T cell population. Each sorted fraction had its genomic DNA isolated and then quantified by UV absorbance on a Nanodrop 2000c. The germline V gene (reference sequence) gives CDR1 as LNHDA and CDR2 as SQIVND. The CDR3 contains 13 residues, cysteine and phenylalanine counted. Here the CDR3 DNA is all that survives: 39 bases in frame from base 1. Deletion took 7 bases off V and 1 base off J, with a span of 7 bases between the germline ends.

Sequencing used naive CD4+ T cells sorted from blood. In light of the paper, this sample's cell subset or site label describes: CD45RA+ positively selected. The sequence joins TRBV19 to TRBJ1-4; the D gene lacks a confident call. The receptor comes from a man between 18 and 29 years old in good health. The CDR3 reads CASNQRTNEKLFF. In nucleotide form, the sequence is TGTGCCAGTAATCAGAGAACTAATGAAAAACTGTTTTTT.